The rows below give T cell receptor beta chains drawn from one sample of a study of neurological immune-mediated disorders. TCRdb reanalysed the 5' RACE reads using MiXCR and keeps one entry per CDR3 protein. The repertoire holds some 48,000 distinct CDR3 sequences, with about 9.3% as singletons. Sequencing input: PBMCs. These TCRs come from a woman aged 40 to 50 with HTLV-1-associated myelopathy (HAM/TSP). CDR3s include the opening cysteine and the closing phenylalanine or tryptophan. The D gene is left open where the match is weak. Expanded clones get a size class; other rows say once, few or many, or leave the size out.

v_call	j_call	clone_size	d_call	cdr3_aa	cdr3_nt
TRBV12-3/TRBV12-4	TRBJ2-7	-	-	CASSLYNLAGGSYEQYF	TGTGCCAGCAGTTTGTACAACTTAGCTGGTGGCTCCTACGAGCAGTACTTC
TRBV20-1	TRBJ1-2	many	-	CSAEKEGSYGYTF	TGCAGTGCAGAAAAAGAGGGGTCCTATGGCTACACCTTC
TRBV11-2	TRBJ2-5	many	TRBD2	CASSSGLAGVQETQYF	TGTGCCAGCAGCTCTGGACTAGCGGGGGTCCAAGAGACCCAGTACTTC
TRBV7-2	TRBJ2-3	many	TRBD2	CASSSGRGGGTRLVTDTQYF	TGTGCCAGCAGCTCCGGCCGTGGCGGGGGGACCCGTTTAGTCACAGATACGCAGTATTTT
TRBV27	TRBJ1-2	many	-	CASSLSHGNSAGYTF	TGTGCCAGCAGTTTATCCCACGGGAATTCAGCAGGCTACACCTTC
TRBV28	TRBJ2-3	many	-	CASSLGTDTQYF	TGTGCCAGCAGTTTGGGCACAGATACGCAGTATTTT
TRBV18	TRBJ1-4	-	-	CASSPISATNEKLFF	TGTGCCAGCTCACCGATATCTGCAACTAATGAAAAACTGTTTTTT
TRBV12-3/TRBV12-4	TRBJ1-3	-	-	CASRRGTVGTNSSGNTIYF	TGTGCCAGCAGGAGGGGTACCGTGGGGACAAACTCCTCTGGAAACACCATATATTTT
TRBV12-3/TRBV12-4	TRBJ2-2	many	-	CASSLGTGTGELFF	TGTGCCAGCAGTTTAGGAACAGGGACCGGGGAGCTGTTTTTT
TRBV6-5	TRBJ2-1	many	-	CASSPGRISYNEQFF	TGTGCCAGCAGTCCAGGACGGATCTCCTACAATGAGCAGTTCTTC
TRBV7-8	TRBJ2-7	many	TRBD1	CASSLVGTGGLSSYEQYF	TGTGCCAGCAGCTTAGTTGGGACAGGGGGCCTGAGCTCCTACGAGCAGTACTTC
TRBV18	TRBJ2-3	many	TRBD2	CASSPRTSGLMSRTTDTQYF	TGTGCCAGCTCACCAAGGACTAGCGGCCTGATGTCCCGTACCACAGATACGCAGTATTTT
TRBV19	TRBJ2-3	-	-	CASSMSSATDTQYF	TGTGCCAGTAGTATGAGCTCAGCCACAGATACGCAGTATTTT
TRBV7-2	TRBJ2-5	many	TRBD2	CASSISSGGDQETQYF	TGTGCCAGCAGCATTTCTAGCGGGGGGGACCAAGAGACCCAGTACTTC
TRBV10-3	TRBJ1-1	many	TRBD1	CAISERGQGTTEAFF	TGTGCCATCAGTGAGCGAGGACAGGGGACCACTGAAGCTTTCTTT
TRBV7-2	TRBJ1-5	many	-	CASSLYNQPQHF	TGTGCCAGCAGCCTGTACAATCAGCCCCAGCATTTT
TRBV7-2	TRBJ1-2	many	-	CASSPDPFYGYTF	TGTGCCAGCAGCCCGGACCCGTTCTATGGCTACACCTTC
TRBV20-1	TRBJ2-5	many	TRBD2	CSARNPGGPETQYF	TGCAGTGCTAGGAACCCGGGGGGTCCTGAGACCCAGTACTTC
TRBV7-2	TRBJ2-5	many	TRBD1	CASSLGDRAQETQYF	TGTGCCAGCAGCTTAGGGGACAGGGCCCAAGAGACCCAGTACTTC
TRBV20-1	TRBJ1-2	many	TRBD1	CSARGTGLNYGYTF	TGCAGTGCTAGAGGGACAGGGCTTAACTATGGCTACACCTTC
TRBV5-1	TRBJ1-6	many	-	CASSLADNSPLHF	TGCGCCAGCAGCTTGGCCGACAATTCACCCCTCCACTTT
TRBV5-1	TRBJ1-6	many	-	CASSLRPSLPNSPLHF	TGCGCCAGCAGCCTGCGACCATCGCTCCCAAATTCACCCCTCCACTTT
TRBV4-3	TRBJ2-3	many	TRBD2	CASSHTSGGITDTQYF	TGCGCCAGCAGCCACACTAGCGGGGGCATAACAGATACGCAGTATTTT
TRBV5-6	TRBJ2-5	many	-	CASSSAYSGAGETQYF	TGTGCCAGCAGCTCGGCATATTCTGGCGCAGGAGAGACCCAGTACTTC
TRBV5-1	TRBJ2-2	many	-	CASSLGVDTGELFF	TGCGCCAGCAGCTTGGGGGTCGACACCGGGGAGCTGTTTTTT
TRBV5-1	TRBJ2-5	many	TRBD2	CASSTTSGGKTKYF	TGCGCCAGCAGCACCACTAGCGGGGGAAAGACCAAGTACTTC
TRBV5-1	TRBJ2-1	many	TRBD1	CASSLSPGQGYNEQFF	TGCGCCAGCAGCTTATCTCCGGGACAGGGCTACAATGAGCAGTTCTTC
TRBV9	TRBJ2-2	many	-	CASSPRLRTGELFF	TGTGCCAGCAGCCCCCGGTTACGCACCGGGGAGCTGTTTTTT
TRBV5-1	TRBJ2-7	many	TRBD2	CASSPRTGFLAGGSYEQYF	TGCGCCAGCAGCCCGCGGACAGGGTTTCTAGCGGGGGGTTCCTACGAGCAGTACTTC
TRBV25-1	TRBJ1-2	many	-	CASSPPTGGYTF	TGTGCCAGCAGTCCGCCGACAGGTGGCTACACCTTC
TRBV5-1	TRBJ2-2	-	-	CASSLEAGASTGELFF	TGCGCCAGCAGCTTGGAGGCAGGGGCAAGCACCGGGGAGCTGTTTTTT
TRBV4-3	TRBJ2-5	-	TRBD2	CASSQGSGLAGENF	TGCGCCAGCAGCCAAGGATCGGGACTAGCGGGGGAGAACTTC
TRBV7-9	TRBJ1-2	many	-	CASSLNRKTPYGYTF	TGTGCCAGCAGCTTAAATCGAAAAACACCCTATGGCTACACCTTC
TRBV25-1	TRBJ1-2	many	-	CASSDRGAYGYTF	TGTGCCAGCAGTGACAGGGGTGCCTATGGCTACACCTTC
TRBV10-3	TRBJ2-2	many	-	CAISHGPRANTGELFF	TGTGCCATCAGCCACGGGCCCCGCGCGAACACCGGGGAGCTGTTTTTT
TRBV4-2	TRBJ1-2	many	-	CASSQQGYGYTF	TGTGCCAGCAGCCAACAAGGCTATGGCTACACCTTC
TRBV4-2	TRBJ2-3	-	TRBD1	CASSRDREDTRYF	TGTGCCAGCAGCCGGGACAGGGAAGATACGCGGTATTTT
TRBV6-6	TRBJ2-1	-	-	CASSYTPRANEQFF	TGTGCCAGCAGTTATACCCCGCGAGCGAATGAGCAGTTCTTC
TRBV5-1	TRBJ2-4	many	-	CASSAPLAKNIQYF	TGCGCCAGCAGCGCGCCTCTAGCCAAAAACATTCAGTACTTC
TRBV3-1	TRBJ2-3	many	TRBD2	CASSQDVGGYTDTQYF	TGTGCCAGCAGCCAAGATGTGGGGGGGTACACAGATACGCAGTATTTT
TRBV24-1	TRBJ2-2	many	TRBD2	CATSDYGGSHAGELFF	TGTGCCACCAGTGATTACGGGGGGAGTCATGCCGGGGAGCTGTTTTTT
TRBV4-1	TRBJ1-2	-	-	CASSQEETGSNYGYTF	TGCGCCAGCAGCCAAGAGGAGACAGGTTCTAACTATGGCTACACCTTC
TRBV4-3	TRBJ1-1	many	-	CASSISGTEAFF	TGCGCCAGCAGCATCTCCGGGACCGAAGCTTTCTTT
TRBV5-1	TRBJ1-3	-	-	CASSLRPGGLSGNTIYF	TGCGCCAGCAGCTTGAGACCGGGCGGACTCTCTGGAAACACCATATATTTT
TRBV30	TRBJ1-1	many	-	CAWSPTWRGSVTEAFF	TGTGCCTGGAGCCCCACTTGGAGGGGGTCGGTGACTGAAGCTTTCTTT
TRBV5-1	TRBJ2-1	many	-	CASSPPRGPGSTYNEQFF	TGCGCCAGCAGCCCACCACGGGGACCGGGGTCTACCTACAATGAGCAGTTCTTC
TRBV7-2	TRBJ2-1	many	-	CASSLARGAGISGEQFF	TGTGCCAGCAGCTTAGCGAGAGGAGCTGGTATTTCGGGTGAGCAGTTCTTC
TRBV20-1	TRBJ1-2	many	-	CSAQSDSSDYYGYTF	TGCAGTGCCCAGAGTGACAGTTCAGATTACTATGGCTACACCTTC
TRBV7-9	TRBJ2-5	-	TRBD1	CASSPPDRGREETQYF	TGTGCCAGCAGCCCTCCGGACAGGGGCAGAGAGGAGACCCAGTACTTC
TRBV6-1	TRBJ2-7	many	-	CASEKWRGEGEQYF	TGTGCCAGCGAAAAGTGGCGGGGTGAAGGCGAGCAGTACTTC
TRBV11-2	TRBJ2-3	few	TRBD1	CASKGADTQYF	TGTGCCAGCAAGGGGGCTGATACGCAGTATTTT
TRBV9	TRBJ2-7	many	TRBD2	CASSARGDPSYEQYF	TGTGCCAGCAGCGCTCGGGGGGATCCATCCTACGAGCAGTACTTC